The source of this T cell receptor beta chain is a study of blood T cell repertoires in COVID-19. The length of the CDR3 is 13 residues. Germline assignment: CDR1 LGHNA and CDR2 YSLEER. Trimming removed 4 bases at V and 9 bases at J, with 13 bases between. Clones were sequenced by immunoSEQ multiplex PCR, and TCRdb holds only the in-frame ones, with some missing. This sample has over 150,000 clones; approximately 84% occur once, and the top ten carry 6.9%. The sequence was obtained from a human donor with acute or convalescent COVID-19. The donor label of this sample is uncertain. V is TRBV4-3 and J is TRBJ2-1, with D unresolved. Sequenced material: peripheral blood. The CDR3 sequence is CASSPRQVGEQFF. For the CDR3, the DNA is TGCGCCAGCAGCCCCCGGCAGGTCGGTGAGCAGTTCTTC.